This T cell receptor beta chain was captured in a study of cytomegalovirus exposure and HLA in healthy donors. Overall study results and limits: Indistinguishable V segments such as TRBV6-2 and TRBV6-3 were excluded. Among the CMV-associated chains, three were confirmed in vitro as specific for CMV antigens.

Trimming stripped 6 bases from V and 2 bases from J, with 21 bases between. The CDR3 has 17 amino acids. Germline V gene lookup returns CDR1 SGHRS and CDR2 YFSETQ. For this clone: What it recognizes is unknown.

Vbeta (60) and Jbeta (13) primers were used in the PCR. The table came from immunoSEQ multiplex PCR; TCRdb's copy has only in-frame clones and leaves some out. Of roughly 120,000 clones in the sample, about three quarters were seen once. Sequencing input: PBMCs. V and J are TRBV5-1 and TRBJ2-1, with TRBD2 as a possible D gene (5 bases). This clonotype was obtained from a woman in her 30s in good health and CMV-seropositive. The CDR3 loop is CASNREPFLVTYNEQFF. The CDR3 coding sequence is TGCGCCAGCAACCGGGAACCTTTCCTCGTTACCTACAATGAGCAGTTCTTC.